A selection of T cell receptor beta chains follows, all from one sample in a study of CD8 T cells in Susac syndrome. TCRdb reanalysed the immunoSEQ multiplex PCR reads using MiXCR and keeps one entry per CDR3 protein. The repertoire holds about 400,000 distinct CDR3 sequences, with 75% to 90% as singletons. Sequencing was carried out using CD8+ T cells from PBMCs. Every receptor here comes from a human donor with multiple sclerosis. CDR3s include the opening cysteine and the closing phenylalanine or tryptophan. D genes are given only for firm matches. Clone size is shown for a subset of rows, as once, few, many or a class of expanded clone.

J: TRBJ1-2
size: once
V: TRBV2
D: NA
DNA: TGTGCCAGCAGTGACAGGGCCCTGGTCGACGGCTACACCTTC
CDR3: CASSDRALVDGYTF

J: TRBJ1-1
size: NA
V: TRBV6-1
D: NA
DNA: TGTGCCAGCAGTGAAGCAGGGGAGCTTAACACTGAAGCTTTCTTT
CDR3: CASSEAGELNTEAFF

J: TRBJ1-5
size: NA
V: TRBV12-3/TRBV12-4
D: TRBD1
DNA: TGTGCCAGCAGTTTGGACAGGGGGCTTCACCAGCATTTT
CDR3: CASSLDRGLHQHF

J: TRBJ1-2
size: NA
V: TRBV27
D: NA
DNA: TGTACCAGCAGTTGGGGGCACGGCTACACCTTC
CDR3: CTSSWGHGYTF

J: TRBJ2-2
size: NA
V: TRBV4-1
D: NA
DNA: TGCGCCAGCAGCCAAGAGGGGCAGGAGACCTTGGCGAACACCGGGGAGCTGTTTTTT
CDR3: CASSQEGQETLANTGELFF

J: TRBJ1-3
size: few
V: TRBV9
D: NA
DNA: TGTGCCAGCAGCTTCGGGGCTCAGAGCTCTGGAAACACCATATATTTT
CDR3: CASSFGAQSSGNTIYF

J: TRBJ2-1
size: NA
V: TRBV20-1
D: TRBD1
DNA: TGCAGTGCTAAAGGGGGCGAGAATGAGCAGTTCTTC
CDR3: CSAKGGENEQFF

J: TRBJ1-2
size: NA
V: TRBV12-3/TRBV12-4
D: NA
DNA: TGTGCCAGCAGTATCGGACAAGTCTATGGCTACACCTTC
CDR3: CASSIGQVYGYTF

J: TRBJ1-2
size: NA
V: TRBV29-1
D: TRBD1
DNA: TGCAGCGTTGAAGCCCCGGACAGGGGCCTTGACTATGGCTACACCTTC
CDR3: CSVEAPDRGLDYGYTF

J: TRBJ2-7
size: NA
V: TRBV5-4
D: NA
DNA: TGTGCCAGCAGCTTGTATCCGGGGGCGGGCTACGAGCAGTACTTC
CDR3: CASSLYPGAGYEQYF

J: TRBJ2-7
size: NA
V: TRBV27
D: NA
DNA: TGTGCCAGCAGTTTAGAGCGGACGGTGGGCACCTACGAGCAGTACTTC
CDR3: CASSLERTVGTYEQYF

J: TRBJ2-5
size: NA
V: TRBV13
D: NA
DNA: TGTGCCAGCAGCCCCATCGGTGATGAGACCCAGTACTTC
CDR3: CASSPIGDETQYF

J: TRBJ2-7
size: few
V: TRBV7-2
D: NA
DNA: TGTGCCAGCAGCTTAATTCAATTATACGAGCAGTACTTC
CDR3: CASSLIQLYEQYF

J: TRBJ1-1
size: once
V: TRBV18
D: NA
DNA: TGTGCCAGCTCAACTCCCGCAGGGAACACTGAAGCTTTCTTT
CDR3: CASSTPAGNTEAFF

J: TRBJ2-2
size: NA
V: TRBV27
D: TRBD1
DNA: TGTGCCAGCAGTTCTATAGGGGGCCACGGGGAGCTGTTTTTT
CDR3: CASSSIGGHGELFF

J: TRBJ2-7
size: NA
V: TRBV3-1
D: TRBD2
DNA: TGTGCCAGCAGCTTACTAGCGGGAGGATTCTACGAGCAGTACTTC
CDR3: CASSLLAGGFYEQYF

J: TRBJ1-5
size: NA
V: TRBV10-3
D: TRBD1
DNA: TGTGCCATCAGTGAAGGGACAGTGTCTTCAAATCAGCCCCAGCATTTT
CDR3: CAISEGTVSSNQPQHF

J: TRBJ2-7
size: NA
V: TRBV4-1
D: NA
DNA: TGCGCCAGCAGCCAGGCCGGGGGTCTGAACTACGAGCAGTACTTC
CDR3: CASSQAGGLNYEQYF